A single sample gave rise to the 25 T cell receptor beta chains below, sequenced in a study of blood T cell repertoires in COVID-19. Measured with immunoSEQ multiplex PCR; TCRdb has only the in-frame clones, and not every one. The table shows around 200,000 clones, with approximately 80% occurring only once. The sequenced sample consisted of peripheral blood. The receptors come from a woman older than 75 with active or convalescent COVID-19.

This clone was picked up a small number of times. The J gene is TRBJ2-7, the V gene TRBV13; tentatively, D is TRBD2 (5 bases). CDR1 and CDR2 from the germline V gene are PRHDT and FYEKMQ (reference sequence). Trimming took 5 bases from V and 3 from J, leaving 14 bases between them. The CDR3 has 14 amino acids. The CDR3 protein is CASSPAAWGYEQYF. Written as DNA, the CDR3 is TGTGCCAGCAGCCCAGCGGCTTGGGGCTACGAGCAGTACTTC.

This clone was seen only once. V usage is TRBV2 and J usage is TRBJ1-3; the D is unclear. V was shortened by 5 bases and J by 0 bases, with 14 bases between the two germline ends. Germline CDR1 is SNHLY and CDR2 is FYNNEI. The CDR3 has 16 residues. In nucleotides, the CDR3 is TGTGCCAGCAGTATGGTCCCAACTATCTCTGGAAACACCATATATTTT. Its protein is CASSMVPTISGNTIYF.

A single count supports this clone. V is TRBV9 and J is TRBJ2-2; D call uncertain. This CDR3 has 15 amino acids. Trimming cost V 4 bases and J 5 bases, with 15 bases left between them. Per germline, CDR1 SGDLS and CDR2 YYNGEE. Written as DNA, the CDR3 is TGTGCCAGCAGCCCCCGGCTACTACCGACCGGGGAGCTGTTTTTT. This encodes CASSPRLLPTGELFF.

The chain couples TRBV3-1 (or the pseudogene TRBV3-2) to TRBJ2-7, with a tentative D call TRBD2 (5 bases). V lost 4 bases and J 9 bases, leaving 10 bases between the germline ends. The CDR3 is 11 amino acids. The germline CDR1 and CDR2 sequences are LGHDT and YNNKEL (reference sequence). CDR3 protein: CASSPRAGQYF. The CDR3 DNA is TGTGCCAGCAGCCCGAGGGCGGGGCAGTACTTC.

The CDR3 here is CASSEYRTGEQYF. DNA of the CDR3: TGTGCCAGCAGTGAATATCGAACCGGCGAGCAGTACTTC. The chain links TRBV2 to TRBJ2-7; no definite D call. V was trimmed by 2 bases and J by 6 bases, leaving 11 bases between them. The CDR3 has 13 residues. Germline V gives CDR1 SNHLY, CDR2 FYNNEI.

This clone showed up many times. In DNA form, the CDR3 reads TGTGCCAGCAGCGTAGTGGGCGGGGGGGACACAGATACGCAGTATTTT. It encodes CASSVVGGGDTDTQYF. The J gene is TRBJ2-3, the V gene TRBV9; TRBD2 matches at 9 bases. Germline assignment: CDR1 SGDLS and CDR2 YYNGEE. V shed 0 bases, J shed 2 bases, and the junction held 4 bases outside the gene matches. This CDR3 is built from 16 residues.

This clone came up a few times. The CDR3 DNA sequence: TGTGCCAGCAGCTCGGGGACTACCGAGGTGGGGGAGCAGTACTTC. Translating gives CASSSGTTEVGEQYF. The rearrangement joins TRBV3-1 (or the pseudogene TRBV3-2) to TRBJ2-7; 7 bases fit TRBD2. V shed 5 bases and J 7 bases; nucleotides not matched to a gene: 14. The CDR3 covers 15 residues. CDR1 and CDR2 from the germline V gene are LGHDT and YNNKEL (reference sequence).

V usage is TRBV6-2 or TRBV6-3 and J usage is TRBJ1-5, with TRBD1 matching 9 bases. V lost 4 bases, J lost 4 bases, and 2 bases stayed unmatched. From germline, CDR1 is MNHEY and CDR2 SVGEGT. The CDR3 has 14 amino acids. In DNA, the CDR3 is TGTGCCAGCAGTTTCGGACAGGGGAATCAGCCCCAGCATTTT. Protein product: CASSFGQGNQPQHF.

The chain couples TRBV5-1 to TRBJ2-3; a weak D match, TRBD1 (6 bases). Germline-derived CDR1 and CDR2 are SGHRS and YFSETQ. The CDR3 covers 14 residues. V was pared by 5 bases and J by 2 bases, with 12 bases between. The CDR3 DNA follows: TGCGCCAGCAGATACAGGGAACCCACAGATACGCAGTATTTT. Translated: CASRYREPTDTQYF.

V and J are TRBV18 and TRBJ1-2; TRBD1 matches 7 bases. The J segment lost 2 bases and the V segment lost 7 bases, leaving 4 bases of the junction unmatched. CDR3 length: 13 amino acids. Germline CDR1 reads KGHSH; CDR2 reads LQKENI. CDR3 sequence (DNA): TGTGCCAGCTACTCGGACAGGAACTATGGCTACACCTTC. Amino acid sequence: CASYSDRNYGYTF.

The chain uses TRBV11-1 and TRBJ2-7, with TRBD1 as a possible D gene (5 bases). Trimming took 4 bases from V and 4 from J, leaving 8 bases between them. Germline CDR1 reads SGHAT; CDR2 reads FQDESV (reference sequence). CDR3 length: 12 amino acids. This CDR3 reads CASSSQGYEQYF. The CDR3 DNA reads TGTGCCAGCAGCTCCCAGGGTTACGAGCAGTACTTC. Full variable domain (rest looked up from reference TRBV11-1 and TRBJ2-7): EAEVAQSPRYKITEKSQAVAFWCDPISGHATLYWYRQILGQGPELLVQFQDESVVDDSQLPKDRFSAERLKGVDSTLKIQPAELGDSAMYLCASSSQGYEQYFGPGTRLTVT.

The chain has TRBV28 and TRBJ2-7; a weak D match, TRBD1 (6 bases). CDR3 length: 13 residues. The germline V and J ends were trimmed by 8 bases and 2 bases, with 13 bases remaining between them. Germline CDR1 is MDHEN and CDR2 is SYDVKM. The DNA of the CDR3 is TGTGCCAGCGGAAACAGGGCTCCCTACGAGCAGTACTTC. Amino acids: CASGNRAPYEQYF.

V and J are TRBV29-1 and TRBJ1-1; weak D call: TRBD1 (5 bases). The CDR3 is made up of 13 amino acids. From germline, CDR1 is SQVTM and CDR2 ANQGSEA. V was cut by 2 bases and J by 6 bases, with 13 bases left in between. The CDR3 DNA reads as TGCAGCGTTGAACTGGGGCACTTACCTGAAGCTTTCTTT. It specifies CSVELGHLPEAFF.

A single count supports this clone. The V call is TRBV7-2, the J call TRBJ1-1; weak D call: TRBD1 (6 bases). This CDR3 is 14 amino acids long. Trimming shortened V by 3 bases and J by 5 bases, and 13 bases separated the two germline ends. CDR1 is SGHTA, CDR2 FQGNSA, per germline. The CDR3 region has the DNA TGTGCCAGCAGCTTCATGGGGCAGGGGACTGAAGCTTTCTTT. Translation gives CASSFMGQGTEAFF.

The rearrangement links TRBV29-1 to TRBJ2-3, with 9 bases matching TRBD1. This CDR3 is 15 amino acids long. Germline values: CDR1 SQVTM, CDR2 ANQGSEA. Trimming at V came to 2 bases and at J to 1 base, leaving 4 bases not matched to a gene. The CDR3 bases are TGCAGCGTTGAAAAAGGGGACAGGGGCACAGATACGCAGTATTTT. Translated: CSVEKGDRGTDTQYF.

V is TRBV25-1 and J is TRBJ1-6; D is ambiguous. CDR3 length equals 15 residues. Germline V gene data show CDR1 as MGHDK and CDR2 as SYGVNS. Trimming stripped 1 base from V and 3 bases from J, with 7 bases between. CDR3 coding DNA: TGTGCCAGCAGTGAATGGAGCTTCTATAATTCACCCCTCCACTTT. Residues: CASSEWSFYNSPLHF.

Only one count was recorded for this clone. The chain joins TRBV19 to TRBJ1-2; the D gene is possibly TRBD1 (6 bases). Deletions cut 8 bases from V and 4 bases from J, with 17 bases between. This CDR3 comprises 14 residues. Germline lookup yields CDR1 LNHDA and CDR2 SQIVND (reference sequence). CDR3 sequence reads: CASDNRERGYGYTF. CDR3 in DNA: TGTGCCAGTGATAACAGGGAAAGGGGCTATGGCTACACCTTC.

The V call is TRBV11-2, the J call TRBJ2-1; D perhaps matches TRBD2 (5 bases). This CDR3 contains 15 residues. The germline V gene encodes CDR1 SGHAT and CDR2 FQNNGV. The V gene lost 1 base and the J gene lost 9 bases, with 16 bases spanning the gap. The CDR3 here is CASSLGTFAGVEQFF. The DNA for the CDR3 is TGTGCCAGCAGCTTAGGGACTTTCGCTGGGGTTGAGCAGTTCTTC.

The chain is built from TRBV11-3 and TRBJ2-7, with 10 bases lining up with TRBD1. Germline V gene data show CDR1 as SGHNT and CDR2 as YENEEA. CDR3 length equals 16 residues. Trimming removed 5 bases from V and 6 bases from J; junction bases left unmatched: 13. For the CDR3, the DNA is TGTGCCAGCAGCGCGCTAGGAAGCCGGACAGGGGGCGAGCAGTACTTC. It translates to CASSALGSRTGGEQYF.

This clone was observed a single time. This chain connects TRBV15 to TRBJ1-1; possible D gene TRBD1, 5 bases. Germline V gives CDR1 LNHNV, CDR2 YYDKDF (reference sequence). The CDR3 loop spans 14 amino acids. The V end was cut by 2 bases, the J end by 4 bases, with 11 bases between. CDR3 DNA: TGTGCCACCAGCAGACCGGGGGGGGGCACTGAAGCTTTCTTT. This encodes CATSRPGGGTEAFF. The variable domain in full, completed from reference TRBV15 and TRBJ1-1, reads DAMVIQNPRYQVTQFGKPVTLSCSQTLNHNVMYWYQQKSSQAPKLLFHYYDKDFNNEADTPDNFQSRRPNTSFCFLDIRSPGLGDTAMYLCATSRPGGGTEAFFGQGTRLTVV.

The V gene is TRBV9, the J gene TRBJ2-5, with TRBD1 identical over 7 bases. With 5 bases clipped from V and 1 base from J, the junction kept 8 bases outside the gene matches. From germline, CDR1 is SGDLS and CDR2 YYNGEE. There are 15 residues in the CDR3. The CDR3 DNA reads TGTGCCAGCAGTCCAGGGGGTTTCCTCCAAGAGACCCAGTACTTC. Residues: CASSPGGFLQETQYF.

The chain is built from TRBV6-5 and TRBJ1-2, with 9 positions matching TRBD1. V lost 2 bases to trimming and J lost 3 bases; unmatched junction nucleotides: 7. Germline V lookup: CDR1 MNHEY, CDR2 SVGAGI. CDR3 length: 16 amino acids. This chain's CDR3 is CASSYPYRGRDYGYTF. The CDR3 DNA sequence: TGTGCCAGCAGTTACCCCTACAGGGGGCGGGACTATGGCTACACCTTC.

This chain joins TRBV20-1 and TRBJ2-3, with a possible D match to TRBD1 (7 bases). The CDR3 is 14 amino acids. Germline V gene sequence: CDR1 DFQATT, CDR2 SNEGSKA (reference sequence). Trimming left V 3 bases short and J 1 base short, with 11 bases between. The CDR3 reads CSASQGGGTDTQYF. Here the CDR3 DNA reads TGCAGTGCTAGTCAGGGGGGTGGCACAGATACGCAGTATTTT.

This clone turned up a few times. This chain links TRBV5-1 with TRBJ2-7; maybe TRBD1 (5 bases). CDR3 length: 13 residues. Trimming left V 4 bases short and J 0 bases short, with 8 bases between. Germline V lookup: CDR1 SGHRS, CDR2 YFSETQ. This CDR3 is CASSKDSSYEQYF. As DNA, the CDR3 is TGCGCCAGCAGCAAAGACAGCTCCTACGAGCAGTACTTC.

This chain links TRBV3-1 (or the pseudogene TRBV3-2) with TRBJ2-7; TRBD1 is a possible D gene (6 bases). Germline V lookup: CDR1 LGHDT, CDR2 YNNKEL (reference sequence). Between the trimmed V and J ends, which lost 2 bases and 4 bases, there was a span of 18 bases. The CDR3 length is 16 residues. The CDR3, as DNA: TGTGCCAGCAGCCAACTTACGACAGGCCTTGGATACGAGCAGTACTTC. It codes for CASSQLTTGLGYEQYF.